The 27 T cell receptor beta chains in this list originate from one sample, sequenced in a study of T cell responses to AZD1222 COVID-19 vaccine. Using immunoSEQ multiplex PCR, the repertoire was profiled, and TCRdb retains in-frame clones only, with some absent. The repertoire holds 100,000 or so clones, with roughly nine tenths as singletons. The sequencing here drew on peripheral blood, taken on day 0 of AZD1222 vaccination. The receptors stem from an adult in good health.

The V gene is TRBV11-3, the J gene TRBJ2-1; 7 nucleotides align to TRBD2. V dropped 1 base and J dropped 4; count of bases not matched to a gene: 4. Germline V CDR1 and CDR2: SGHNT, YENEEA. The CDR3 has 15 amino acids. The CDR3 nucleotides read TGTGCCAGCAGCTTAGGAGCGGGACCTTACAATGAGCAGTTCTTC. Its translation: CASSLGAGPYNEQFF.

The chain is built from TRBV25-1 and TRBJ1-4; D might be TRBD1 (6 bases). Germline CDR1 reads MGHDK; CDR2 reads SYGVNS. Trimming removed 4 bases at V and 0 bases at J, with 6 bases between. The CDR3 contains 14 residues. In nucleotides, the CDR3 is TGTGCCAGCAGTGGGACAGCAACTAATGAAAAACTGTTTTTT. Its translation: CASSGTATNEKLFF.

This chain uses TRBV10-3 with TRBJ1-5; 10 nucleotides line up with TRBD1. The CDR3 sequence is 17 residues long. Unmatched junction bases numbered 8, after V lost 0 bases and J lost 6 bases. The V gene's germline CDR1 is ENHRY and CDR2 SYGVKD. For the CDR3, the DNA is TGTGCCATCAGTGAGTCGGGGACAGGGGTTGTTGGTCAGCCCCAGCATTTT. Translation gives CAISESGTGVVGQPQHF.

This clone was recorded a few times. The chain has TRBV15 and TRBJ1-2, with D unclear. Germline V gene data show CDR1 as LNHNV and CDR2 as YYDKDF (reference sequence). The CDR3 length is 15 residues. V was clipped by 0 bases and J by 2 bases, with 10 bases between them. The CDR3 protein is CATSRDWGKNYGYTF. The DNA for the CDR3 is TGTGCCACCAGCAGAGATTGGGGAAAGAACTATGGCTACACCTTC. Drawing the rest from reference TRBV15 and TRBJ1-2, the complete variable domain is DAMVIQNPRYQVTQFGKPVTLSCSQTLNHNVMYWYQQKSSQAPKLLFHYYDKDFNNEADTPDNFQSRRPNTSFCFLDIRSPGLGDTAMYLCATSRDWGKNYGYTFGSGTRLTVV.

This CDR3 is CATSERLGDTGELFF. DNA for the CDR3: TGTGCCACCAGTGAGCGACTAGGAGACACCGGGGAGCTGTTTTTT. This chain links TRBV24-1 with TRBJ2-2; TRBD2 is a possible D gene (6 bases). This CDR3 spans 15 amino acids. Per the germline V gene, CDR1 is KGHDR and CDR2 is SFDVKD. The V end was cut by 4 bases, the J end by 3 bases, with 11 bases between.

V is TRBV28 and J is TRBJ1-5; 8 bases fit TRBD1. This CDR3 comprises 14 residues. Per the germline V gene, CDR1 is MDHEN and CDR2 is SYDVKM. Losses at the gene ends were 9 bases for V and 3 bases for J; bases not matched to a gene: 7. CDR3 protein: CASFRTGNNQPQHF. CDR3 nucleotides: TGTGCCAGTTTTCGGACAGGGAACAATCAGCCCCAGCATTTT.

This chain connects TRBV6-1 to TRBJ1-2; D unclear. Deletions cut 1 base from V and 8 bases from J, with 11 bases between. The CDR3 consists of 13 residues. Per germline, CDR1 MNHNS and CDR2 SASEGT. CDR3 in amino acids: CASSEEQRAGYTF. The CDR3 DNA reads as TGTGCCAGCAGTGAAGAACAGAGGGCCGGCTACACCTTC.

The chain has TRBV2 and TRBJ2-1; tentative D call: TRBD2 (6 bases). This CDR3 contains 15 residues. Germline V lookup: CDR1 SNHLY, CDR2 FYNNEI. V was shortened by 7 bases and J by 8 bases, with 21 bases between the two germline ends. CDR3 nucleotide sequence: TGTGCCAGCACCGAAGGACCGGCGGGATACCATGAGCAGTTCTTC. Its protein is CASTEGPAGYHEQFF.

This chain joins TRBV2 and TRBJ2-6; D possibly uses TRBD1 or TRBD2 (5 bases each). Germline CDR1 and CDR2: SNHLY and FYNNEI. The CDR3 contains 19 residues. The V end lost 5 bases, the J end lost 0 bases, and 20 bases lay between the germline ends. CDR3 sequence reads: CASSRGVSGISSGANVLTF. Here the CDR3 DNA reads TGTGCCAGCAGTCGAGGGGTGTCAGGGATAAGCTCTGGGGCCAACGTCCTGACTTTC.

The gene calls are TRBV19 and TRBJ1-5; tentatively, D is TRBD1 (5 bases). There are 13 residues in the CDR3. Germline CDR1 is LNHDA and CDR2 is SQIVND (reference sequence). The V end was cut by 6 bases, the J end by 4 bases, with 10 bases between. The CDR3 DNA is TGTGCCAGTAGCGTGGGGGTGAATCAGCCCCAGCATTTT. As protein: CASSVGVNQPQHF.

The chain links TRBV11-3 to TRBJ2-2; 7 nucleotides agree with TRBD1. The ends lost 6 bases at V and 2 bases at J; junction bases unmatched: 9. Germline V gene sequence: CDR1 SGHNT, CDR2 YENEEA. This CDR3 comprises 16 residues. The CDR3 spells CASRLGGSINTGELFF. DNA for the CDR3: TGTGCCAGCAGACTAGGGGGCAGTATAAACACCGGGGAGCTGTTTTTT.

V and J are TRBV10-3 and TRBJ2-1; D is possibly TRBD2 (5 bases). Per the germline V gene, CDR1 is ENHRY and CDR2 is SYGVKD. The V gene lost 2 bases and the J gene lost 7 bases, with 24 bases spanning the gap. This CDR3 is built from 18 residues. The CDR3 spells CAISERPPGISGANEQFF. As DNA, the CDR3 is TGTGCCATCAGTGAGCGGCCACCCGGGATTTCAGGCGCTAATGAGCAGTTCTTC.

This chain uses TRBV7-8 with TRBJ1-5, with 7 bases matching TRBD1. The trim removed 6 bases at V and 7 bases at J, leaving 9 bases unmatched. The germline gives CDR1 SGHVS, CDR2 FQNEAQ. The CDR3 contains 14 residues. CDR3 in amino acids: CASRKTGEGQPQHF. In DNA form, the CDR3 reads TGTGCCAGCAGAAAAACAGGGGAAGGGCAGCCCCAGCATTTT.

This clone was counted once. V gene TRBV5-4 combines with J gene TRBJ2-3, with 8 bases that match TRBD1. This CDR3 contains 15 residues. V gave up 0 bases and J gave up 4 bases; unmatched junction bases: 4. The V gene's germline CDR1 is SGHNT and CDR2 YYREEE (reference sequence). Here the CDR3 reads CASSLDPGGADTQYF. In DNA form, the CDR3 reads TGTGCCAGCAGCTTGGATCCAGGGGGCGCAGATACGCAGTATTTT. Looking up the rest from reference TRBV5-4 and TRBJ2-3 gives the full variable domain: ETGVTQSPTHLIKTRGQQVTLRCSSQSGHNTVSWYQQALGQGPQFIFQYYREEENGRGNFPPRFSGLQFPNYSSELNVNALELDDSALYLCASSLDPGGADTQYFGPGTRLTVL.

The rearrangement uses TRBV5-6 and TRBJ2-2, with D unresolved. V was clipped by 7 bases and J by 7 bases, with 8 bases between them. CDR3 length equals 11 residues. The germline V gene encodes CDR1 SGHDT and CDR2 YYEEEE. This CDR3 is CASGVIGELFF. CDR3 DNA: TGTGCCAGCGGAGTGATCGGGGAGCTGTTTTTT.

The genes are TRBV4-2 and TRBJ1-3; D ambiguous. Germline CDR1 reads LGHNA; CDR2 reads YNFKEQ. The CDR3 covers 14 residues. V was clipped by 1 base and J by 2 bases, with 6 bases between them. Here the CDR3 DNA reads TGTGCCAGCAGCCAAGGAGGAGCTGGAAACACCATATATTTT. Protein product: CASSQGGAGNTIYF.

This clone was counted between two and nine times. V is TRBV5-1 and J is TRBJ2-3; 10 bases are a match to TRBD2. Germline CDR1 SGHRS, CDR2 YFSETQ. The V segment lost 0 bases and the J segment 6 bases; nucleotides outside the gene matches: 7. The CDR3 is 16 residues long. The CDR3 bases are TGCGCCAGCAGCTTGGAACTAGCGGGAACCGGGGATACGCAGTATTTT. Translated, it gives CASSLELAGTGDTQYF.

In its sample, this clone was seen once. This chain links TRBV27 with TRBJ1-2; D is undetermined. The CDR3 spans 9 residues. Germline CDR1 MNHEY, CDR2 SMNVEV (reference sequence). V dropped 5 bases and J dropped 9 bases, with 4 bases sitting between them. CDR3 in amino acids: CASSQSYTF. The CDR3 DNA is TGTGCCAGCAGTCAAAGCTACACCTTC.

The J gene is TRBJ2-5, the V gene TRBV18; 7 nucleotides line up with TRBD1. Trimming at V came to 3 bases and at J to 3 bases, leaving 7 bases not matched to a gene. This CDR3 has 15 residues. Germline values: CDR1 KGHSH, CDR2 LQKENI. The CDR3 protein is CASSPPGQQEETQYF. CDR3 coding DNA: TGTGCCAGCTCACCCCCGGGACAGCAAGAAGAGACCCAGTACTTC.

This chain uses TRBV6-5 with TRBJ2-7, with 7 nucleotides matching TRBD1. The CDR3 sequence is 13 residues long. Unmatched junction bases numbered 9, after V lost 8 bases and J lost 5 bases. CDR1 MNHEY and CDR2 SVGAGI come from the germline V gene. In DNA, the CDR3 is TGTGCCAGCCGACGACAGGGTTCAGACGAGCAGTACTTC. As protein: CASRRQGSDEQYF.

The chain couples TRBV6-5 to TRBJ1-2; D gene ambiguous. This CDR3 has 14 residues. The germline gives CDR1 MNHEY, CDR2 SVGAGI. Trimming cost V 8 bases and J 3 bases, with 16 bases left between them. The CDR3 protein is CASATSREDYGYTF. CDR3 DNA: TGTGCCAGCGCCACGAGTAGGGAGGACTATGGCTACACCTTC.

This clone came up once. The chain couples TRBV19 to TRBJ1-1; no firm D call. V was pared by 6 bases and J by 4 bases, with 12 bases between. This CDR3 has 13 residues. CDR1 is LNHDA and CDR2 is SQIVND in the germline V gene (reference sequence). The CDR3: CASRAAGTTEAFF. The CDR3 bases are TGTGCCAGTAGAGCCGCCGGAACCACTGAAGCTTTCTTT.

This clone was seen a few times. This CDR3 is also generated by other DNA sequences in the sample. The chain couples TRBV28 to TRBJ2-4; no clear D. Trimming stripped 2 bases from V and 1 base from J, with 0 bases between. The CDR3 length is 12 residues. Germline V gene lookup returns CDR1 MDHEN and CDR2 SYDVKM. In DNA form, the CDR3 reads TGTGCCAGCAGTTTAGCCAAAAACATTCAGTACTTC. As protein: CASSLAKNIQYF.

The chain has TRBV3-1 (or the pseudogene TRBV3-2) and TRBJ2-7, with D unresolved. The CDR3 consists of 13 residues. Per germline, CDR1 LGHDT and CDR2 YNNKEL (reference sequence). V lost 4 bases, J lost 6 bases, and 13 bases lay in between. The CDR3 coding sequence is TGTGCCAGCAGCCCATTCAGTAAGGCCGAGCAGTACTTC. Translation: CASSPFSKAEQYF.

V is TRBV19 and J is TRBJ2-7, with TRBD2 matching over 8 bases. The CDR3 consists of 12 residues. The V gene end was trimmed by 5 bases and the J gene end by 10 bases; junction bases not matched to a gene: 7. CDR1 and CDR2 (germline): LNHDA, SQIVND (reference sequence). The CDR3 spells CASSSSGPGQYF. CDR3 in DNA: TGTGCCAGTAGTTCTAGCGGGCCTGGACAGTACTTC.

The chain carries TRBV12-3 or TRBV12-4 and TRBJ1-1; D is unclear. The CDR3 extends over 12 amino acids. Trimming stripped 2 bases from V and 6 bases from J, with 7 bases between. The CDR3, as DNA: TGTGCCAGCAGTTTAATGTTGGCTGAAGCTTTCTTT. This translates into CASSLMLAEAFF.

V is TRBV6-6 and J is TRBJ2-7; 9 bases are a match to TRBD1. Germline CDR1 reads MNHNY; CDR2 reads SVGAGI (reference sequence). V lost 6 bases and J lost 7; bases outside the gene matches: 10. The CDR3 consists of 14 residues. This CDR3 reads CASSPGTGLYEQYF. The DNA for the CDR3 is TGTGCCAGCAGCCCTGGGACAGGGCTTTATGAGCAGTACTTC.